The 7 T cell receptor beta chains presented below share a single source sample, sequenced in a study of cytomegalovirus exposure and HLA in healthy donors. The PCR ran on 60 Vbeta and 13 Jbeta primers. Measured with immunoSEQ multiplex PCR; TCRdb has only the in-frame clones, and not every one. The profile covers 90,000 to 130,000 clones, with about 70% appearing a single time and more than 0.7% taken by the ten largest. The sample comprised PBMCs. These receptors were taken from a woman aged 25 to 39 in good health and CMV-seronegative.

The rearrangement uses TRBV5-1 and TRBJ2-5, with 10 bases that match TRBD2. The CDR3 covers 19 residues. Losses at the gene ends were 2 bases for V and 0 bases for J; bases not matched to a gene: 13. Germline CDR1 is SGHRS and CDR2 is YFSETQ. CDR3 loop: CASSLGLAGATSYQETQYF. The CDR3 DNA reads TGCGCCAGCAGCTTAGGGCTAGCGGGGGCCACGAGCTACCAAGAGACCCAGTACTTC.

Only a few counts were recorded for this clone. This sequence joins TRBV25-1 and TRBJ1-1; D unclear. The CDR3 spans 14 residues. V was clipped by 3 bases and J by 1 base, with 9 bases between them. The germline gives CDR1 MGHDK, CDR2 SYGVNS. The CDR3 nucleotides are TGTGCCAGCAGTGAGAAACAGAAGAACACTGAAGCTTTCTTT. Amino acid sequence: CASSEKQKNTEAFF.

V and J are TRBV5-1 and TRBJ1-6; the D is unclear. V was shortened by 2 bases and J by 5 bases, with 17 bases between the two germline ends. CDR1 SGHRS and CDR2 YFSETQ come from the germline V gene. This CDR3 spans 17 amino acids. The CDR3 sequence is CASSLGLRAPNNSPLHF. The CDR3 region has the DNA TGCGCCAGCAGCTTAGGACTGAGGGCTCCGAATAATTCACCCCTCCACTTT.

The genes are TRBV6-6 and TRBJ1-4; D is unclear. Between the trimmed V and J ends, which lost 2 bases and 0 bases, there was a span of 10 bases. This CDR3 is 16 amino acids long. CDR1 MNHNY and CDR2 SVGAGI come from the germline V gene (reference sequence). Written as DNA, the CDR3 is TGTGCCAGCAGTTACACGAACGGGGCAACTAATGAAAAACTGTTTTTT. Amino acid sequence: CASSYTNGATNEKLFF.

This rearrangement joins TRBV2 to TRBJ1-6; 9 nucleotides match TRBD1. J gave up 9 bases and V 5 bases, and 5 bases lay outside the gene matches. The CDR3 sequence is 14 residues long. The germline V gene has CDR1 SNHLY and CDR2 FYNNEI. DNA of the CDR3: TGTGCCAGCAGTACCGGACAGGGGAGTTCACCCCTCCACTTT. Translation gives CASSTGQGSSPLHF.

The genes are TRBV11-2 and TRBJ2-7; D possibly corresponds to TRBD2 (6 bases). This CDR3 region has 14 residues. Trimming took 5 bases from V and 5 from J, leaving 16 bases between them. The V gene's germline CDR1 is SGHAT and CDR2 FQNNGV. The CDR3: CASSLRVDYNEQYF. The CDR3 bases are TGTGCCAGCAGCCTAAGAGTGGACTACAACGAGCAGTACTTC.

V and J are TRBV27 and TRBJ2-2; 9 bases are a match to TRBD2. The CDR3 consists of 17 residues. Per germline, CDR1 MNHEY and CDR2 SMNVEV (reference sequence). V was pared by 3 bases and J by 5 bases, with 10 bases of the junction left unmatched. CDR3 DNA sequence: TGTGCCAGCAGTTTCGGTCGGCTAGCGGGATTAACCGGGGAGCTGTTTTTT. It yields the protein CASSFGRLAGLTGELFF.